These 24 T cell receptor beta chains were all obtained from the same sample, sequenced in a study of shared clonotypes between healthy human individuals. Method: immunoSEQ multiplex PCR; TCRdb's copy keeps in-frame clones and lacks some. Of about 2.4 million clones in the sample, 93% were seen once. Sequencing was carried out using naive CD4+ T cells from PBMCs. Subset meaning: CD45RA+ positively selected. The source of these receptors is a man between 18 and 29 years old in good health. Some clones in this sample may be carry-over from other donors' samples.

The chain links TRBV28 to TRBJ1-2, with 8 bases matching TRBD1. The ends lost 5 bases at V and 9 bases at J; junction bases unmatched: 8. CDR3 length equals 13 residues. CDR1 MDHEN and CDR2 SYDVKM come from the germline V gene. The CDR3, as DNA: TGTGCCAGCAGTCCCCCAGGGGGCGGGAGCTACACCTTC. Its protein product is CASSPPGGGSYTF.

The chain couples TRBV28 to TRBJ2-6; D remains unclear. Germline CDR1 and CDR2: MDHEN and SYDVKM. CDR3 size: 12 residues. Trimming pared 5 bases from V and 8 bases from J, leaving 7 bases between. CDR3: CASSSVSNVLTF. For the CDR3, the DNA is TGTGCCAGCAGTAGTGTCTCCAACGTCCTGACTTTC.

This chain joins TRBV28 and TRBJ2-2; D is ambiguous. The CDR3 consists of 12 residues. V lost 2 bases to trimming and J lost 6 bases, with 4 bases between them. Looked up from germline, CDR1 is MDHEN and CDR2 is SYDVKM. CDR3 residues: CASSLIAGELFF. The DNA for the CDR3 is TGTGCCAGCAGTTTAATAGCCGGGGAGCTGTTTTTT.

A single count supports this clone. The CDR3 region has the DNA TGTGCCAGCAGTGAGACAGGCAATCAGCCCCAGCATTTT. Translated: CASSETGNQPQHF. The V and J genes are TRBV6-4 and TRBJ1-5; D may be TRBD1 (5 bases). V lost 3 bases and J 2 bases, leaving 5 bases between the germline ends. The CDR3 loop spans 13 amino acids. The germline V gene has CDR1 MRHNA and CDR2 SNTAGT.

Turning to this clone: The identical CDR3 is also encoded by other nucleotide sequences in the sample. The V and J genes are TRBV19 and TRBJ1-5; a weak D match, TRBD1 (5 bases). CDR1 and CDR2 (germline): LNHDA, SQIVND (reference sequence). Trimming removed 1 base at V and 2 bases at J, with 9 bases between. The CDR3 spans 15 residues. The DNA of the CDR3 is TGTGCCAGTAGTATAGGCAGGGCAGGCAATCAGCCCCAGCATTTT. Protein sequence: CASSIGRAGNQPQHF.

The V call is TRBV4-1, the J call TRBJ2-1, with a tentative D call TRBD2 (5 bases). Germline lookup yields CDR1 MGHRA and CDR2 YSYEKL. V lost 1 base, J lost 0 bases, and 13 bases lay in between. The CDR3 is 17 residues long. The CDR3 sequence: CASSQGRAASSYNEQFF. CDR3 DNA: TGCGCCAGCAGCCAAGGGCGGGCGGCTAGCTCCTACAATGAGCAGTTCTTC.

CDR3 coding DNA: TGTGCCAGCTCAATCCTCCCGGGGGCCTCCTACAATGAGCAGTTCTTC. This translates into CASSILPGASYNEQFF. V usage is TRBV28 and J usage is TRBJ2-1; D tentatively reads TRBD1 or TRBD2 (6 bases each). CDR1 is MDHEN, CDR2 SYDVKM, per germline. Trimming stripped 8 bases from V and 0 bases from J, with 17 bases between. The CDR3 is 16 amino acids.

The CDR3 is CASSLELVQETQYF. The CDR3 DNA sequence: TGCGCCAGCAGCTTGGAACTAGTGCAGGAGACCCAGTACTTC. This chain joins TRBV5-1 and TRBJ2-5; D is perhaps TRBD2 (5 bases). V lost 0 bases and J 5 bases, leaving 11 bases between the germline ends. Per germline, CDR1 SGHRS and CDR2 YFSETQ. The CDR3 is 14 amino acids.

The J gene is TRBJ2-1, the V gene TRBV2; D is tentatively TRBD1 or TRBD2 (5 bases each). V lost 6 bases and J 4 bases, leaving 16 bases between the germline ends. This CDR3 has 15 residues. Germline values: CDR1 SNHLY, CDR2 FYNNEI. Written as DNA, the CDR3 is TGTGCCAGCAGGGGGACCTTCGTAACGTACAATGAGCAGTTCTTC. As protein: CASRGTFVTYNEQFF.

The chain uses TRBV30 and TRBJ2-7; 13 bases line up with TRBD2. Germline CDR1 and CDR2: GTSNPN and SVGIG (reference sequence). After removal of 7 bases from V and 7 bases from J, the junction contained 7 bases not matched to a gene. CDR3 size: 13 residues. The CDR3 DNA reads as TGTGCCTCTAGGACTAGCGGGAGCGATGAGCAGTACTTC. It specifies CASRTSGSDEQYF. Looking up the rest from reference TRBV30 and TRBJ2-7 gives the full variable domain: SQTIHQWPATLVQPVGSPLSLECTVEGTSNPNLYWYRQAAGRGLQLLFYSVGIGQISSEVPQNLSASRPQDRQFILSSKKLLLSDSGFYLCASRTSGSDEQYFGPGTRLTVT.

The V gene is TRBV27, the J gene TRBJ1-2; 7 bases are a match to TRBD1. V shed 2 bases and J 7 bases; nucleotides not matched to a gene: 4. Germline V gene lookup returns CDR1 MNHEY and CDR2 SMNVEV (reference sequence). The CDR3 spans 13 residues. CDR3 nucleotides: TGTGCCAGCAGTTTAAAGGGGGCCGCTGGCTACACCTTC. The encoded protein is CASSLKGAAGYTF.

V gene TRBV7-9 combines with J gene TRBJ2-3; the D gene is possibly TRBD2 (6 bases). CDR3 length equals 13 residues. V lost 5 bases to trimming and J lost 6 bases, with 12 bases between them. The germline V gene has CDR1 SEHNR and CDR2 FQNEAQ (reference sequence). CDR3 protein: CASSRYRGDTQYF. As DNA, the CDR3 is TGTGCCAGCAGCCGATATCGGGGGGATACGCAGTATTTT.

As concerns this clone: In the same sample, other DNA sequences code for this CDR3. This chain connects TRBV6-5 to TRBJ2-7; the D call may be TRBD1 or TRBD2 (5 bases each). With 8 bases removed from V and 6 bases from J, the gap between germline ends came to 14 bases. The CDR3 extends over 12 amino acids. Germline CDR1 is MNHEY and CDR2 is SVGAGI. This CDR3 is CASRATGGEQYF. In DNA form, the CDR3 reads TGTGCCAGCCGGGCCACAGGAGGCGAGCAGTACTTC.

Notes on this clone: This same CDR3 is encoded by further DNA sequences in the sample. The chain uses TRBV5-1 and TRBJ2-7; possible D gene TRBD2, 5 bases. V lost 1 base and J 2 bases, leaving 7 bases between the germline ends. This CDR3 is 13 amino acids long. Germline V gene sequence: CDR1 SGHRS, CDR2 YFSETQ. The CDR3 region is CASSLQEAYEQYF. In DNA, the CDR3 is TGCGCCAGCAGCTTGCAGGAGGCCTACGAGCAGTACTTC.

The chain employs TRBV29-1 and TRBJ2-5, with TRBD2 matching 10 bases. V shed 6 bases and J 4 bases; nucleotides not matched to a gene: 8. This CDR3 has 14 residues. Germline V lookup: CDR1 SQVTM, CDR2 ANQGSEA. The CDR3, as DNA: TGCAGCGTAGCGGGAGGGCCAATAGGAGAGACCCAGTACTTC. Its translation is CSVAGGPIGETQYF.

In this sample, this clone turned up a few times. The V call is TRBV7-9, the J call TRBJ1-2, with D hard to call. Trimming shortened V by 4 bases and J by 8 bases, and 17 bases separated the two germline ends. Germline CDR1 and CDR2: SEHNR and FQNEAQ (reference sequence). The CDR3 loop spans 14 amino acids. In nucleotides, the CDR3 is TGTGCCAGCAGCTCCGAGCGCCCCAGGTTAGGCTACACCTTC. Translated: CASSSERPRLGYTF.

The genes are TRBV5-1 and TRBJ2-2; TRBD1 might be the D (6 bases). CDR3 length: 14 residues. Trimming cost V 3 bases and J 5 bases, with 11 bases left between them. In germline, CDR1 is SGHRS, CDR2 YFSETQ. CDR3 sequence reads: CASSSGTTTGELFF. CDR3 DNA: TGCGCCAGCAGCTCCGGGACAACTACCGGGGAGCTGTTTTTT.

A single count supports this clone. The rearrangement links TRBV4-1 to TRBJ2-3; 13 bases agree with TRBD2. Unmatched junction bases numbered 10, after V lost 4 bases and J lost 6 bases. This CDR3 has 17 amino acids. CDR1 MGHRA and CDR2 YSYEKL come from the germline V gene. The CDR3 protein is CASSPLGLAGVGDTQYF. The CDR3 bases are TGCGCCAGCAGCCCCTTAGGACTAGCGGGAGTAGGTGATACGCAGTATTTT.

The V call is TRBV6-1, the J call TRBJ1-3; D might be TRBD1 (5 bases). Germline loops: CDR1 MNHNS, CDR2 SASEGT. Trimming stripped 6 bases from V and 3 bases from J, with 15 bases between. The CDR3 length is 15 residues. The CDR3 sequence: CASRSPGTGGNTIYF. The CDR3 DNA reads as TGTGCCAGCAGAAGTCCCGGGACCGGTGGAAACACCATATATTTT.

The chain combines TRBV7-2 with TRBJ2-3; D may be TRBD1 (6 bases). This CDR3 is built from 16 residues. Germline V gene data show CDR1 as SGHTA and CDR2 as FQGNSA. The V and J ends lost 3 bases and 0 bases respectively, with 13 bases between them. The CDR3 sequence: CASSFRGVSSTDTQYF. The CDR3 DNA sequence: TGTGCCAGCAGCTTCAGGGGAGTCTCTAGCACAGATACGCAGTATTTT.

This chain joins TRBV5-5 and TRBJ2-7; 11 bases align to TRBD1. CDR1 and CDR2 (germline): SGHKS, YYEKEE (reference sequence). V was pared by 4 bases and J by 4 bases, with 7 bases of the junction left unmatched. The CDR3 is made up of 15 amino acids. The CDR3 protein is CASSLGQGAWYEQYF. In DNA form, the CDR3 reads TGTGCCAGCAGCCTCGGACAGGGGGCTTGGTACGAGCAGTACTTC.

The chain uses TRBV19 and TRBJ2-2; 14 bases fit TRBD2. This CDR3 comprises 19 residues. The V and J ends lost 5 bases and 3 bases, in that order; junction bases with no gene match: 11. Germline lookup yields CDR1 LNHDA and CDR2 SQIVND (reference sequence). The CDR3 sequence: CASSPGLAGGRGDTGELFF. CDR3 sequence (DNA): TGTGCCAGTAGTCCAGGACTAGCGGGAGGTAGAGGGGACACCGGGGAGCTGTTTTTT. The whole variable domain, filled in from reference TRBV19 and TRBJ2-2, reads DGGITQSPKYLFRKEGQNVTLSCEQNLNHDAMYWYRQDPGQGLRLIYYSQIVNDFQKGDIAEGYSVSREKKESFPLTVTSAQKNPTAFYLCASSPGLAGGRGDTGELFFGEGSRLTVL.

CDR3 DNA sequence: TGCGCCAGCAGCCGGGGGGCCGGGACTAGCGGATACAATGAGCAGTTCTTC. Residues: CASSRGAGTSGYNEQFF. The V and J genes are TRBV5-1 and TRBJ2-1; 11 bases line up with TRBD2. The CDR3 runs 17 residues. The V gene's germline CDR1 is SGHRS and CDR2 YFSETQ. V lost 4 bases, J lost 4 bases, and 10 bases stayed unmatched.

CDR3 bases: TGTGCCAGCAGTTACGGGGGGGGCGCCTCCTACGAGCAGTACTTC. This gives the protein CASSYGGGASYEQYF. V usage is TRBV6-6 and J usage is TRBJ2-7; maybe TRBD2 (7 bases). The CDR3 consists of 15 residues. Germline CDR1 MNHNY, CDR2 SVGAGI (reference sequence). Trimming took 2 bases from V and 0 from J, leaving 11 bases between them.